The subject of this entry is one T cell receptor beta chain. This specimen comes from a study of blood T cell repertoires in COVID-19. Sequenced by immunoSEQ multiplex PCR; TCRdb stores in-frame clones only, minus some. The data show about 160,000 clones, with roughly 84% seen just once and 1% to 1.2% held by the top ten. With 3 bases removed from V and 4 bases from J, the gap between germline ends came to 16 bases. The germline gives CDR1 SGHDT, CDR2 YYEEEE. The CDR3 totals 15 residues. The sequence came from a man aged 35 to 55 with acute or convalescent COVID-19. The rearrangement links TRBV5-6 to TRBJ2-5; possible D gene TRBD1, 5 bases. Sequencing was performed on peripheral blood. DNA for the CDR3: TGTGCCAGCAGCTCGACAGAGTTAGGGCGAGAGACCCAGTACTTC. It yields the protein CASSSTELGRETQYF.